This T cell receptor (beta chain) came from a study of cytomegalovirus exposure and HLA in healthy donors. Findings and caveats of the study: Later analysis placed DRB1 highest and HLA-C lowest in TCR association rates, which differed by HLA locus. An ancestry cluster, one associated with Asian ancestry, reportedly showed fewer N-insertions than the 666-donor mean in a later analysis.

Germline V gives CDR1 SGHTA, CDR2 FQGNSA. The V and J ends lost 5 bases and 7 bases respectively, with 3 bases between them. This CDR3 region has 10 residues. Comments on this clone: The antigen is not known.

The PCR ran on 60 Vbeta and 13 Jbeta primers. Source study methods: In a later analysis, of roughly 73 million unique beta chains, about 10 million appeared in at least two donors. Measured with immunoSEQ multiplex PCR; TCRdb has only the in-frame clones, and not every one. V, J and clone size are taken as reported in that table, and D and trimming were inferred from the DNA itself. The sample consists of around 61,000 clones, about two thirds of them appearing once. The chain couples TRBV7-2 to TRBJ2-1; D is unclear. This sequence was found in a middle-aged man in good health and CMV-seropositive. Sequenced: PBMCs. The CDR3 spells CASSHNEQFF. In DNA form, the CDR3 reads TGTGCCAGCAGCCATAATGAGCAGTTCTTC.